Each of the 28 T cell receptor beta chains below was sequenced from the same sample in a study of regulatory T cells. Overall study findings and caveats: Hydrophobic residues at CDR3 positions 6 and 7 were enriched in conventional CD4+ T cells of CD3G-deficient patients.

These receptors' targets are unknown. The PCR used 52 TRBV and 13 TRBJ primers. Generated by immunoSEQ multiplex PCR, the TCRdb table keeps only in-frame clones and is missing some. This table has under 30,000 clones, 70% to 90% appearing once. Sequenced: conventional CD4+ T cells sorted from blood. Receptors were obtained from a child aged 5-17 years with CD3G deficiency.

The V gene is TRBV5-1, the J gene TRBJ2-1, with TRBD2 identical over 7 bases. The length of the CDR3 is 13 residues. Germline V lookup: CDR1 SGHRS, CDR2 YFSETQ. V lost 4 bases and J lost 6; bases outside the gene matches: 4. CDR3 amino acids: CASSDGLVNEQFF. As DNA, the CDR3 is TGCGCCAGCAGCGATGGACTAGTCAATGAGCAGTTCTTC.

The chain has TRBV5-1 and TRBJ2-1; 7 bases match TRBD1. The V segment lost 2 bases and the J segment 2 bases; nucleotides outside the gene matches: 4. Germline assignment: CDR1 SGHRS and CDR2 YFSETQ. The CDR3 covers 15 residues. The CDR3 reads CASSLSGTAYNEQFF. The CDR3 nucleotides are TGCGCCAGCAGCTTATCCGGGACAGCCTACAATGAGCAGTTCTTC.

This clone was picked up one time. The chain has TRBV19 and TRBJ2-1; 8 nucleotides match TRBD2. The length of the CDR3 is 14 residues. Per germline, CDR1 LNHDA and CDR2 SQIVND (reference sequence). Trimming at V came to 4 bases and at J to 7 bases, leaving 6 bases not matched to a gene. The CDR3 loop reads CASSTGTSLNEQFF. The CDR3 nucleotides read TGTGCCAGTAGTACTGGGACTAGTTTGAATGAGCAGTTCTTC.

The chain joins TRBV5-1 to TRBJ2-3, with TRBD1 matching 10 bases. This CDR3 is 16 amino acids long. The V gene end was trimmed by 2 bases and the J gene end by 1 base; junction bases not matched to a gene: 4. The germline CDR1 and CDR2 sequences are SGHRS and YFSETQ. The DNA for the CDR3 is TGCGCCAGCAGCTTCGGACAGGGGGAGGGCACAGATACGCAGTATTTT. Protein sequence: CASSFGQGEGTDTQYF.

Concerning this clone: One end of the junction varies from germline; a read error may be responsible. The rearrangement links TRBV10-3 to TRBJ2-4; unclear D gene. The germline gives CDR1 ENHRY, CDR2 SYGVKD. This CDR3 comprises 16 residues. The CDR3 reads CASSDWRSLAKNIQYF. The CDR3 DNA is TGTGCCAGCAGTGACTGGCGGTCTCTAGCCAAAAACATTCAGTACTTC.

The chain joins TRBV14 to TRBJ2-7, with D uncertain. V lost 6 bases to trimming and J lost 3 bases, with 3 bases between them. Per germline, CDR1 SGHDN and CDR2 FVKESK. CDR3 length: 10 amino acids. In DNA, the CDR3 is TGTGCCAGCAGTTTCTACGAGCAGTACTTC. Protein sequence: CASSFYEQYF.

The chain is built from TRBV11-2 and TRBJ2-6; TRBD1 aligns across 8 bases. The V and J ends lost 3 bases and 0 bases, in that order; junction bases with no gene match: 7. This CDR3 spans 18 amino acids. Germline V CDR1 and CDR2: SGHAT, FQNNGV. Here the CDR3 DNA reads TGTGCCAGCAGCTTCCGGACAGGGACCCGCTCTGGGGCCAACGTCCTGACTTTC. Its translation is CASSFRTGTRSGANVLTF. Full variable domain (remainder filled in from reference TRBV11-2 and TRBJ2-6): EAGVAQSPRYKIIEKRQSVAFWCNPISGHATLYWYQQILGQGPKLLIQFQNNGVVDDSQLPKDRFSAERLKGVDSTLKIQPAKLEDSAVYLCASSFRTGTRSGANVLTFGAGSRLTVL.

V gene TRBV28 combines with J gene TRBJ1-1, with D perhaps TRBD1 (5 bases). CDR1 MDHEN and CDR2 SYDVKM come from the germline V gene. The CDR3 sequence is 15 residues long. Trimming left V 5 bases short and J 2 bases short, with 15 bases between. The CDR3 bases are TGTGCCAGCAGTACCCCGGGACCGCCTAACACTGAAGCTTTCTTT. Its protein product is CASSTPGPPNTEAFF.

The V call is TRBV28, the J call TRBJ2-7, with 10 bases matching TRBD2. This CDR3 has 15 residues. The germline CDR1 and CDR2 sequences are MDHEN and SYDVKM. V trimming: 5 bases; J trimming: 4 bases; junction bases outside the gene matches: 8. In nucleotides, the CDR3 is TGTGCCAGCAGTGGGAAAGCGGGAGGGCTGTACGAGCAGTACTTC. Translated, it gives CASSGKAGGLYEQYF.

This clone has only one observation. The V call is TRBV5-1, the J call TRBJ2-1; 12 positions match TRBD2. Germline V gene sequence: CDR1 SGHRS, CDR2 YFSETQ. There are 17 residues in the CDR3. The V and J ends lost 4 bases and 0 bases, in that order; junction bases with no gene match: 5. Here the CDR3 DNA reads TGCGCCAGCAGCCCAAAGACTAGCGGGAGCTCCTACAATGAGCAGTTCTTC. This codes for CASSPKTSGSSYNEQFF.

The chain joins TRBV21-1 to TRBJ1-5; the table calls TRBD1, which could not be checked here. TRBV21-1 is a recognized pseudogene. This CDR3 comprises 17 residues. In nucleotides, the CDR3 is TGTGCCAGCAGCAAAGCGCTTGTACAGGGAAGCAATCAGCCCCAGCATTTT. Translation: CASSKALVQGSNQPQHF.

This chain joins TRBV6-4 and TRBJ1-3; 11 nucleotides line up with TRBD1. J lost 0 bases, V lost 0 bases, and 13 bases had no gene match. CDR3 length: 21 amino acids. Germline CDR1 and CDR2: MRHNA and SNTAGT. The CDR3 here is CASSDSKRTGGPGDSGNTIYF. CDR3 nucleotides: TGTGCCAGCAGTGACTCGAAACGGACAGGGGGCCCCGGAGACTCTGGAAACACCATATATTTT.

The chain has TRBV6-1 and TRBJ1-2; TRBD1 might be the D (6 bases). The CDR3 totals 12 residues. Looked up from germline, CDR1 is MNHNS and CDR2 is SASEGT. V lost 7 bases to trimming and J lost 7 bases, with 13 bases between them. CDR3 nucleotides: TGTGCCAGCAATAGTAAAGGGGGTGGCTACACCTTC. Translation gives CASNSKGGGYTF.

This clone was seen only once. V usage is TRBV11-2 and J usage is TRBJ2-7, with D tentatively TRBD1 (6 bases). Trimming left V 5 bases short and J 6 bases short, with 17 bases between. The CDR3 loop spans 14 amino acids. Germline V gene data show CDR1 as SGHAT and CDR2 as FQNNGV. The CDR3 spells CASSRDPGDGEQYF. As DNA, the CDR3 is TGTGCCAGCAGCAGAGACCCAGGGGATGGCGAGCAGTACTTC.

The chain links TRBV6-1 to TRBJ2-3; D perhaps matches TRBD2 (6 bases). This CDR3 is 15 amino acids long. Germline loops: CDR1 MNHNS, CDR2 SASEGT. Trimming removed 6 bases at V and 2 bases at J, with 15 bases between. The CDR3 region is CASRAGRLHTDTQYF. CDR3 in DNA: TGTGCCAGCAGAGCGGGTCGTCTTCACACAGATACGCAGTATTTT.

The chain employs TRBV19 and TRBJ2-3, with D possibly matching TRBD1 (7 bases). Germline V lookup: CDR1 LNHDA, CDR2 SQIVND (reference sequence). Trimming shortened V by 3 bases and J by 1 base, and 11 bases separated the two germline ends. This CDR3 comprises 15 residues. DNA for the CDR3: TGTGCCAGTAGTATTCAGGGGGGCGGCACAGATACGCAGTATTTT. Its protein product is CASSIQGGGTDTQYF. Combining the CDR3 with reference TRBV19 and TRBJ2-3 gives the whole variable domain DGGITQSPKYLFRKEGQNVTLSCEQNLNHDAMYWYRQDPGQGLRLIYYSQIVNDFQKGDIAEGYSVSREKKESFPLTVTSAQKNPTAFYLCASSIQGGGTDTQYFGPGTRLTVL.

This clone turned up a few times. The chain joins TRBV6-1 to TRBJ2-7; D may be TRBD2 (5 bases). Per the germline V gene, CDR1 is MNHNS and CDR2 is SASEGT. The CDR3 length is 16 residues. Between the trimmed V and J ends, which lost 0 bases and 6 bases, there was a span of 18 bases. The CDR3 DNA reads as TGTGCCAGCAGTGAAGCGCACCGTCGGGGTAGCGCCGAGCAGTACTTC. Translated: CASSEAHRRGSAEQYF.

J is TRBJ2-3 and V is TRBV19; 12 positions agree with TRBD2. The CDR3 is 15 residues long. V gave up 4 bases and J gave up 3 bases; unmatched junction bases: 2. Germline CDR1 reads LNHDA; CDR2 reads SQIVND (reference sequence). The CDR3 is CASSTTSGRTDTQYF. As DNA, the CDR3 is TGTGCCAGTAGTACAACTAGCGGGAGGACAGATACGCAGTATTTT.

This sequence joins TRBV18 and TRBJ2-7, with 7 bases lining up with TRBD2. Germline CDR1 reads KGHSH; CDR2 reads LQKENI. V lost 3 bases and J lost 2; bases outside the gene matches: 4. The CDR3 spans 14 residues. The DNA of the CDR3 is TGTGCCAGCTCACCGGGCGCGGGAGCCTACGAGCAGTACTTC. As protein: CASSPGAGAYEQYF.

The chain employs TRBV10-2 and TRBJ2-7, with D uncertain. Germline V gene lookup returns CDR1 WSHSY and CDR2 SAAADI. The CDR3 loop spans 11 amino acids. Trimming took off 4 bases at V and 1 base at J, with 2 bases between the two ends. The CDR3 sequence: CASSASYEQYF. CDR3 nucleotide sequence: TGCGCCAGCAGTGCTTCCTACGAGCAGTACTTC.

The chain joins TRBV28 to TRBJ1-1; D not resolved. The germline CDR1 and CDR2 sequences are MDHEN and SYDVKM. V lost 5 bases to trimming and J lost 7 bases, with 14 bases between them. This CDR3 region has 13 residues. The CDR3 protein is CASSLPPPGEAFF. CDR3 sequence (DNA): TGTGCCAGCAGTCTGCCCCCCCCCGGTGAAGCTTTCTTT.

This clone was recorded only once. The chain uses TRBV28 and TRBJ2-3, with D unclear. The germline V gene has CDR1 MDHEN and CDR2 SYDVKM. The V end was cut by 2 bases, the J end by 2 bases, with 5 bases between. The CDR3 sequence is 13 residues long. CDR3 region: CASSLGNTDTQYF. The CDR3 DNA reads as TGTGCCAGCAGTTTAGGGAACACAGATACGCAGTATTTT.

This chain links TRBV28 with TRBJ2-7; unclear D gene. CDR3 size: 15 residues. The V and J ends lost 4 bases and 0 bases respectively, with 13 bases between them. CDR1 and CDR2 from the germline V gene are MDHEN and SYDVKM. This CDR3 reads CASSSTARSSYEQYF. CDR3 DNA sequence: TGTGCCAGCAGTTCAACAGCTAGAAGCTCCTACGAGCAGTACTTC.

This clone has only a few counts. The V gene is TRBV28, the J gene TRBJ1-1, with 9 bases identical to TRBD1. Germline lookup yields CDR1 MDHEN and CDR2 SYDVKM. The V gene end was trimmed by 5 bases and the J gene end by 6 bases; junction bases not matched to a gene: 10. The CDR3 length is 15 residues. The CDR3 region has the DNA TGTGCCAGCAGTAGACAGGGGGGATCGCTGCCTGAAGCTTTCTTT. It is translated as CASSRQGGSLPEAFF.

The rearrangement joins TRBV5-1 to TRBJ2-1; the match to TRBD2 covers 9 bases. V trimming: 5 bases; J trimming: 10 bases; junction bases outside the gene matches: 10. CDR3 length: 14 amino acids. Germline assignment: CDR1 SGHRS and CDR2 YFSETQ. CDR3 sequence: CASRTSGSGREQFF. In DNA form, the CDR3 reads TGCGCCAGCAGGACTAGCGGCTCCGGGAGGGAGCAGTTCTTC.

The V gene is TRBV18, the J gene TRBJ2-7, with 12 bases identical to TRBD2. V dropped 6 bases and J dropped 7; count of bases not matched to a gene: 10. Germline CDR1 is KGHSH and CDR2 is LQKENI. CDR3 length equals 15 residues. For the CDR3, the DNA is TGTGCCAGCTCTACCCTAGCGGGAGGGCCTCAGGAGCAGTACTTC. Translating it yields CASSTLAGGPQEQYF.

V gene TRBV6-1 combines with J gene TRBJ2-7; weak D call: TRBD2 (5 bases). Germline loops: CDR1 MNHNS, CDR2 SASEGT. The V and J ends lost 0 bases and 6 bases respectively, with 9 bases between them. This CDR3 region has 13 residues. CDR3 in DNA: TGTGCCAGCAGTGAAGCGACCAGCGGCGAGCAGTACTTC. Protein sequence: CASSEATSGEQYF.

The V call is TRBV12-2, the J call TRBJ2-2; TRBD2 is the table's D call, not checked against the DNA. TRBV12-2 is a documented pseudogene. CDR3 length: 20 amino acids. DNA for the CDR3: TGTGCAAGTCGCTTAGTAGTAGTGGACTTGCCTCAACAGAACACCGGGGAGCTGTTTTTT. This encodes CASRLVVVDLPQQNTGELFF.